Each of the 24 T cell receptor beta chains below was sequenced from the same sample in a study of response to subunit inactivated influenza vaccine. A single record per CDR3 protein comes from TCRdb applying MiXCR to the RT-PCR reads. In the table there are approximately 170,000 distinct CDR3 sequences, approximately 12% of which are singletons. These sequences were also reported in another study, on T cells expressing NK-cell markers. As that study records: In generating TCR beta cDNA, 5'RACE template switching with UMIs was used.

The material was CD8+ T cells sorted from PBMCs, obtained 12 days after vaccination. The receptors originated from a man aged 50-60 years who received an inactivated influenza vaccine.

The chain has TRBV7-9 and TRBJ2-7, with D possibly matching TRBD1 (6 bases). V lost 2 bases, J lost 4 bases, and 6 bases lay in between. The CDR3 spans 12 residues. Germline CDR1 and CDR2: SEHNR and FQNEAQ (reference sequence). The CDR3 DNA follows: TGTGCCAGCAGCTTACAGGGGTACGAGCAGTACTTC. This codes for CASSLQGYEQYF.

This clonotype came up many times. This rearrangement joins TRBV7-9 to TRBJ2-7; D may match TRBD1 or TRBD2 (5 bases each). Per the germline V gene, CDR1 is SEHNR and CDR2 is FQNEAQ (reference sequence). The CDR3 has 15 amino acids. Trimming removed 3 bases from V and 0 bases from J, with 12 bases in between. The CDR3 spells CASSFGGLSSYEQYF. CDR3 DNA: TGTGCCAGCAGCTTTGGGGGTTTAAGCTCCTACGAGCAGTACTTC.

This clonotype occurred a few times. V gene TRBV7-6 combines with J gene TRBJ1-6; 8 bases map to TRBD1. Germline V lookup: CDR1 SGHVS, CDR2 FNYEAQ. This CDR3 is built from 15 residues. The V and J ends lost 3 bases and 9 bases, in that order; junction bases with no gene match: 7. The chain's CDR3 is CASSLGTGGGSPLHF. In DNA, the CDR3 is TGTGCCAGCAGCTTGGGCACAGGGGGAGGTTCACCCCTCCACTTT.

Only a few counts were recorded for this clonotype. CDR3 in DNA: TGTGCCAGCAGCGTAGAAGGAGCCCTCTCACCTAGCACAGATACGCAGTATTTT. Its translation is CASSVEGALSPSTDTQYF. The V gene is TRBV9, the J gene TRBJ2-3; D unresolved. The V end lost 0 bases, the J end lost 0 bases, and 17 bases lay between the germline ends. The CDR3 sequence is 18 residues long. Germline CDR1 SGDLS, CDR2 YYNGEE. The entire variable domain, with the rest obtained from reference TRBV9 and TRBJ2-3, is as follows: DSGVTQTPKHLITATGQRVTLRCSPRSGDLSVYWYQQSLDQGLQFLIQYYNGEERAKGNILERFSAQQFPDLHSELNLSSLELGDSALYFCASSVEGALSPSTDTQYFGPGTRLTVL.

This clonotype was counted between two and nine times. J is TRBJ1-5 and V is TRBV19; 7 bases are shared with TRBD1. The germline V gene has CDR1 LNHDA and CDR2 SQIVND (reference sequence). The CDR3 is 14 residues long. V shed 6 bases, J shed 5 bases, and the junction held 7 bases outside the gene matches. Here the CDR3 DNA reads TGTGCCAGTAGCGGGACAGACGAAGATCAGCCCCAGCATTTT. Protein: CASSGTDEDQPQHF.

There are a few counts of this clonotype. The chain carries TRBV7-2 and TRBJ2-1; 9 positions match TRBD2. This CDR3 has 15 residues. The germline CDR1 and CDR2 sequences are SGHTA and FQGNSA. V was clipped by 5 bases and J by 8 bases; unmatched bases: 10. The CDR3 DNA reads TGTGCCAGCAGCGCTTGGGCGGGAGGGCCCTATGAGCAGTTCTTC. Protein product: CASSAWAGGPYEQFF.

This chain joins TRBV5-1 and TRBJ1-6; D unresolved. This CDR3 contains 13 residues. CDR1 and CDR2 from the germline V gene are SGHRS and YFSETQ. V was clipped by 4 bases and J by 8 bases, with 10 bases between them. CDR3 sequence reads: CASSKISYSPLHF. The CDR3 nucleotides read TGCGCCAGCAGCAAGATCAGCTATTCACCCCTCCACTTT.

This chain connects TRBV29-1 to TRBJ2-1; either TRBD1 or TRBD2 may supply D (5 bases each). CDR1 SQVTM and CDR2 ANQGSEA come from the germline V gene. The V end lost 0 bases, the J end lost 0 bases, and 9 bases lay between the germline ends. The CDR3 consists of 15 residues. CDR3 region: CSVEDTGTSYNEQFF. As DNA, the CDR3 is TGCAGCGTTGAAGATACGGGGACCTCCTACAATGAGCAGTTCTTC.

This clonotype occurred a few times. CDR3 region: CASSQVFFGEGKYTDTQYF. The CDR3 DNA follows: TGCGCCAGCAGCCAAGTCTTCTTCGGGGAGGGGAAGTACACAGATACGCAGTATTTT. This rearrangement joins TRBV4-1 to TRBJ2-3, with 7 nucleotides matching TRBD2. The germline gives CDR1 MGHRA, CDR2 YSYEKL. Germline trimming cut 1 base from V and 2 bases from J; bases unmatched to any gene: 15. The CDR3 length is 19 residues.

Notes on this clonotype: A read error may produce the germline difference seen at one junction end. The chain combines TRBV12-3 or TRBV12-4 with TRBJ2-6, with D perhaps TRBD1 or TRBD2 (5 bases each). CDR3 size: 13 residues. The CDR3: CASRGSGANLLTF. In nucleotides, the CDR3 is TGTGCCAGCAGAGGGTCCGGGGCCAACCTCCTGACTTTC.

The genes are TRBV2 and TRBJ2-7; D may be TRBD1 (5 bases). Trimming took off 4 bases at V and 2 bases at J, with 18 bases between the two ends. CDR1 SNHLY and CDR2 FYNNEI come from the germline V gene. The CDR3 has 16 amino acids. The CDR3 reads CASSAVTGRNTYEQYF. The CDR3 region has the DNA TGTGCCAGCAGTGCGGTTACAGGCCGAAACACCTACGAGCAGTACTTC.

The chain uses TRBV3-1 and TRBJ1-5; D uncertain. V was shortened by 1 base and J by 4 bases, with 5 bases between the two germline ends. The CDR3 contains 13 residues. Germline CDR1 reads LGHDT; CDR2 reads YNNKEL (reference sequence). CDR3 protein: CASSQGENQPQHF. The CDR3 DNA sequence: TGTGCCAGCAGCCAAGGCGAGAATCAGCCCCAGCATTTT. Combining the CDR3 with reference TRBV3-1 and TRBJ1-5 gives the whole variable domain DTAVSQTPKYLVTQMGNDKSIKCEQNLGHDTMYWYKQDSKKFLKIMFSYNNKELIINETVPNRFSPKSPDKAHLNLHINSLELGDSAVYFCASSQGENQPQHFGDGTRLSIL.

The CDR3 loop reads CASSLAGQVNSPLHF. CDR3 sequence (DNA): TGTGCCAGCAGCTTGGCGGGACAGGTGAATTCACCCCTCCACTTT. This rearrangement joins TRBV7-9 to TRBJ1-6, with 8 nucleotides matching TRBD1. CDR1 and CDR2 from the germline V gene are SEHNR and FQNEAQ (reference sequence). Germline trimming cut 3 bases from V and 7 bases from J; bases unmatched to any gene: 5. CDR3 length equals 15 residues.

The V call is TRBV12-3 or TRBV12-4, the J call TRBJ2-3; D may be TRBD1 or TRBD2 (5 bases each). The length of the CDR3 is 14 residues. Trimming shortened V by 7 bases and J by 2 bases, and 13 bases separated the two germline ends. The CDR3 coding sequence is TGTGCCAGCACCGGGACCTTAGTCACAGATACGCAGTATTTT. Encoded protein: CASTGTLVTDTQYF.

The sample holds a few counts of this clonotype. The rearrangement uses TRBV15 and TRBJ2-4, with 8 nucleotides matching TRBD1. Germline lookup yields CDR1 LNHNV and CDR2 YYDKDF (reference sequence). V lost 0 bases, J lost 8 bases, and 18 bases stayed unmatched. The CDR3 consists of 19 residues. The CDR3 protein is CATSRDQGPGGEFLDIQYF. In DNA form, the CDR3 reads TGTGCCACCAGCAGAGATCAGGGGCCAGGGGGCGAATTTTTGGACATTCAGTACTTC.

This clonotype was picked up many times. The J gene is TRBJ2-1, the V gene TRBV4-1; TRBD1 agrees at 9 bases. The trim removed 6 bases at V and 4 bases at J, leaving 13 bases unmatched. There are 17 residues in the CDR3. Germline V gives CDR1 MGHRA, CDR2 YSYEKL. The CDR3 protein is CASSRTPGQGVYNEQFF. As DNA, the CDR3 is TGCGCCAGCAGTCGAACTCCGGGACAGGGAGTATACAATGAGCAGTTCTTC.

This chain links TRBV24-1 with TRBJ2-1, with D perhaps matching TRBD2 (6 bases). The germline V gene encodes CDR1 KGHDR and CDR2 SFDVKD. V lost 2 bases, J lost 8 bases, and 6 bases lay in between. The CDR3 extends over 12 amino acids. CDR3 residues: CATSDWGDEQFF. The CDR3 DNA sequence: TGTGCCACCAGTGATTGGGGGGATGAGCAGTTCTTC.

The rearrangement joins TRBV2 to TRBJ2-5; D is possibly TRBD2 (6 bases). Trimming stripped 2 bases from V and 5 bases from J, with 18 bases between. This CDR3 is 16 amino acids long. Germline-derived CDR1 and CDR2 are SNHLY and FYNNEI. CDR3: CASSETGAGKGETQYF. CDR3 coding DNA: TGTGCCAGCAGTGAAACGGGCGCGGGGAAGGGGGAGACCCAGTACTTC.

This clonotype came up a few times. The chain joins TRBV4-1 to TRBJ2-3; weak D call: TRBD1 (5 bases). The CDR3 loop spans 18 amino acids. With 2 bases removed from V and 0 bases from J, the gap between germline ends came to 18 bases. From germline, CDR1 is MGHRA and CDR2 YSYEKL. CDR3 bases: TGCGCCAGCAGCCAAAGGGGTTCGCGGTACTCTAGCACAGATACGCAGTATTTT. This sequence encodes CASSQRGSRYSSTDTQYF.

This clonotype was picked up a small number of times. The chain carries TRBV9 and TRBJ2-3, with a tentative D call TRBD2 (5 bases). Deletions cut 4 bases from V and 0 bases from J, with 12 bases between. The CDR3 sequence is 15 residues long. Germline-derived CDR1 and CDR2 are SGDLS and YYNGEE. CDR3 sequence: CASSPRAQSTDTQYF. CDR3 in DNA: TGTGCCAGCAGCCCGAGGGCCCAAAGCACAGATACGCAGTATTTT.

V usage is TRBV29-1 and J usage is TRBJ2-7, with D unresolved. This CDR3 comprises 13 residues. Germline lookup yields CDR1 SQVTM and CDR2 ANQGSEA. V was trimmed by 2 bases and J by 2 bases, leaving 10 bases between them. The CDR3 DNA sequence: TGCAGCGTTGAACCCAGTGGAACCTACGAGCAGTACTTC. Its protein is CSVEPSGTYEQYF.

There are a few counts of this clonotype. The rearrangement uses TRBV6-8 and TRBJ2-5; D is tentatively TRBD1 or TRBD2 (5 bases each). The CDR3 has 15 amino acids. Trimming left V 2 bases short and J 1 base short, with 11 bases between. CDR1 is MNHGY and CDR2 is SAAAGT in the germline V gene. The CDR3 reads CASSYHSGTQETQYF. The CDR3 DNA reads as TGTGCCAGCAGTTACCACTCCGGGACCCAAGAGACCCAGTACTTC.

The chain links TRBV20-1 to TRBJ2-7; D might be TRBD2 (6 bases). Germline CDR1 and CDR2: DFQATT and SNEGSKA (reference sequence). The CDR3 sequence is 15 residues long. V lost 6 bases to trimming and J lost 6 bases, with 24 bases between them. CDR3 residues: CSASLEWDSRGEQYF. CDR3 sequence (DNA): TGCAGTGCCTCCCTAGAGTGGGACTCTCGCGGCGAGCAGTACTTC.

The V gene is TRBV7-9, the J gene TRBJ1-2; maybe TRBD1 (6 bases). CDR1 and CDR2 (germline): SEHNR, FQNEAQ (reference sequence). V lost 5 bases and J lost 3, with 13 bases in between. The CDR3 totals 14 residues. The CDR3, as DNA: TGTGCCAGCAGCGGGGGCCTAGATTACTATGGCTACACCTTC. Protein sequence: CASSGGLDYYGYTF.